Below, 18 T cell receptor beta chains from the same sample are listed, as sequenced in a study of blood T cell repertoires in COVID-19. Profiled with immunoSEQ multiplex PCR; TCRdb holds only in-frame clones, not every one. The repertoire holds about 130,000 clones, with 65% to 85% as singletons. The sequenced sample was peripheral blood. The receptor source for this set is a man aged 65 to 85 with acute or convalescent COVID-19.

The genes are TRBV3-1 (or the pseudogene TRBV3-2) and TRBJ1-6, with TRBD1 matching over 10 bases. The V segment lost 6 bases and the J segment 0 bases; nucleotides outside the gene matches: 11. The CDR3 is 19 amino acids. In germline, CDR1 is LGHDT, CDR2 YNNKEL (reference sequence). The CDR3 bases are TGTGCCAGCAGAAAGGGACAGGGGCAAATCAGCTCCTATAATTCACCCCTCCACTTT. As protein: CASRKGQGQISSYNSPLHF.

The rearrangement uses TRBV28 and TRBJ1-6, with D tentatively TRBD1 (6 bases). Trimming took off 2 bases at V and 10 bases at J, with 12 bases between the two ends. This CDR3 contains 14 residues. Per the germline V gene, CDR1 is MDHEN and CDR2 is SYDVKM. The CDR3 spells CASSLRRGLSPLHF. As DNA, the CDR3 is TGTGCCAGCAGTTTACGGCGGGGGCTGTCACCCCTCCACTTT.

The rearrangement links TRBV5-4 to TRBJ1-5; the match to TRBD1 covers 9 bases. J gave up 2 bases and V 4 bases, and 16 bases lay outside the gene matches. The CDR3 consists of 19 residues. CDR1 and CDR2 from the germline V gene are SGHNT and YYREEE (reference sequence). The CDR3 DNA reads TGTGCCAGCAGCCCCGTGACGGACAGGGGTAGAGATTGCAATCAGCCCCAGCATTTT. This encodes CASSPVTDRGRDCNQPQHF.

The chain uses TRBV7-2 and TRBJ1-6; 9 nucleotides match TRBD1. CDR1 SGHTA and CDR2 FQGNSA come from the germline V gene. This CDR3 comprises 18 residues. Unmatched junction bases numbered 8, after V lost 5 bases and J lost 0 bases. The CDR3 bases are TGTGCCAGCAGCCCAACGGGACAGGGTAGCTCCTATAATTCACCCCTCCACTTT. Protein: CASSPTGQGSSYNSPLHF.

For the CDR3, the DNA is TGTGCCAGCAGCCAAGGTCCGCGGGGGGGCTACAATGAGCAGTTCTTC. Protein product: CASSQGPRGGYNEQFF. This rearrangement joins TRBV4-2 to TRBJ2-1; TRBD2 aligns across 9 bases. J was trimmed by 3 bases and V by 1 base; bases with no gene match: 4. The germline CDR1 and CDR2 sequences are LGHNA and YNFKEQ. This CDR3 is 16 amino acids long.

The J gene is TRBJ1-3, the V gene TRBV9; tentatively, D is TRBD1 (5 bases). Trimming took off 0 bases at V and 4 bases at J, with 26 bases between the two ends. The CDR3 sequence is 20 residues long. Germline CDR1 and CDR2: SGDLS and YYNGEE. The CDR3 protein is CASSVAPGTATLKSGNTIYF. DNA of the CDR3: TGTGCCAGCAGCGTAGCCCCCGGGACTGCTACGTTAAAGTCCGGAAACACCATATATTTT.

This clone was seen a handful of times. The V gene is TRBV4-2, the J gene TRBJ1-1, with D possibly being TRBD1 (5 bases). V gave up 0 bases and J gave up 10 bases, with 15 bases separating them. This CDR3 comprises 14 residues. CDR1 is LGHNA and CDR2 is YNFKEQ in the germline V gene. CDR3 sequence: CASSQDSGQPVAFF. CDR3 sequence (DNA): TGTGCCAGCAGCCAAGATTCCGGACAACCGGTAGCTTTCTTT.

The chain couples TRBV5-1 to TRBJ2-6, with 9 nucleotides matching TRBD1. After removal of 2 bases from V and 0 bases from J, the junction contained 3 bases not matched to a gene. CDR3 length: 17 amino acids. Germline CDR1 reads SGHRS; CDR2 reads YFSETQ. The DNA of the CDR3 is TGCGCCAGCAGCTTATGGACAGGGGCCTCTGGGGCCAACGTCCTGACTTTC. Translating gives CASSLWTGASGANVLTF. Variable domain in full (rest from reference TRBV5-1 and TRBJ2-6): KAGVTQTPRYLIKTRGQQVTLSCSPISGHRSVSWYQQTPGQGLQFLFEYFSETQRNKGNFPGRFSGRQFSNSRSEMNVSTLELGDSALYLCASSLWTGASGANVLTFGAGSRLTVL.

The chain couples TRBV6-5 to TRBJ2-7; 9 nucleotides align to TRBD1. With V trimmed by 0 bases and J by 5 bases, 5 bases remained unmatched. The CDR3 is made up of 15 amino acids. Looked up from germline, CDR1 is MNHEY and CDR2 is SVGAGI. CDR3 region: CASSYSGTGLHEQYF. CDR3 nucleotide sequence: TGTGCCAGCAGTTACTCCGGGACAGGGCTACACGAGCAGTACTTC.

The gene calls are TRBV12-5 and TRBJ1-4; TRBD1 is a possible D gene (6 bases). V dropped 2 bases and J dropped 7 bases, with 11 bases sitting between them. From germline, CDR1 is LGHNT and CDR2 FRNRAP. The CDR3 is 14 residues long. CDR3 loop: CASGLRGAGEKLFF. CDR3 DNA: TGTGCTAGTGGTTTGCGGGGGGCGGGTGAAAAACTGTTTTTT.

The chain uses TRBV18 and TRBJ1-1; no definite D call. Germline loops: CDR1 KGHSH, CDR2 LQKENI. Trimming shortened V by 1 base and J by 1 base, and 4 bases separated the two germline ends. The CDR3 is made up of 13 amino acids. The CDR3 is CASSPRRNTEAFF. CDR3 in DNA: TGTGCCAGCTCACCACGCAGGAACACTGAAGCTTTCTTT.

The genes are TRBV6-6 and TRBJ1-2; D remains ambiguous. CDR1 is MNHNY and CDR2 is SVGAGI in the germline V gene (reference sequence). This CDR3 has 11 amino acids. V lost 6 bases and J 4 bases, leaving 6 bases between the germline ends. The CDR3 nucleotides read TGTGCCAGCAGCCCTAGCTATGGCTACACCTTC. Its translation is CASSPSYGYTF.

This clone counts as medium-sized. The rearrangement links TRBV10-1 to TRBJ2-7; the D gene is possibly TRBD1 (5 bases). The length of the CDR3 is 14 residues. Germline V gene lookup returns CDR1 WNHNN and CDR2 SYGVQD (reference sequence). V lost 3 bases, J lost 0 bases, and 9 bases lay in between. The CDR3 is CASSESGNSYEQYF. CDR3 nucleotide sequence: TGCGCCAGCAGTGAATCAGGGAACTCCTACGAGCAGTACTTC.

This clone was picked up one time. The rearrangement links TRBV19 to TRBJ2-5; 9 bases match TRBD2. Per germline, CDR1 LNHDA and CDR2 SQIVND (reference sequence). The CDR3 covers 17 residues. V lost 1 base to trimming and J lost 5 bases; unmatched junction nucleotides: 11. Here the CDR3 DNA reads TGTGCCAGTAGTATAGGACTAGCGGACATCTCCAGGGAGACCCAGTACTTC. Protein: CASSIGLADISRETQYF.

This chain joins TRBV6-5 and TRBJ2-7; 7 nucleotides match TRBD1. CDR1 and CDR2 (germline): MNHEY, SVGAGI. V lost 6 bases and J lost 2; bases outside the gene matches: 4. This CDR3 is built from 13 residues. This CDR3 reads CASRAGGAYEQYF. The CDR3, as DNA: TGTGCCAGCAGGGCAGGGGGTGCCTACGAGCAGTACTTC.

This clone was counted a few times. The rearrangement joins TRBV18 to TRBJ1-1; possibly TRBD1 for D (5 bases). This CDR3 contains 14 residues. Trimming took off 3 bases at V and 0 bases at J, with 8 bases between the two ends. CDR1 and CDR2 from the germline V gene are KGHSH and LQKENI. CDR3 nucleotide sequence: TGTGCCAGCTCACCCACGACAGTGAACACTGAAGCTTTCTTT. Residues: CASSPTTVNTEAFF.

The V and J genes are TRBV3-1 (or the pseudogene TRBV3-2) and TRBJ2-2; a possible D gene is TRBD2 (5 bases). The CDR3 extends over 17 amino acids. With 0 bases removed from V and 8 bases from J, the gap between germline ends came to 19 bases. Germline CDR1 LGHDT, CDR2 YNNKEL (reference sequence). The CDR3 here is CASSQEFAGRAAGELFF. CDR3 nucleotide sequence: TGTGCCAGCAGCCAAGAGTTCGCCGGACGAGCGGCAGGGGAGCTGTTTTTT.

The rearrangement uses TRBV12-5 and TRBJ1-1; a weak D match, TRBD1 (5 bases). V lost 0 bases and J lost 6, with 11 bases in between. Germline lookup yields CDR1 LGHNT and CDR2 FRNRAP. The CDR3 totals 14 residues. In nucleotides, the CDR3 is TGTGCTAGTGGTTTGGTACAAGCAGGGTCTGAAGCTTTCTTT. Its translation is CASGLVQAGSEAFF.